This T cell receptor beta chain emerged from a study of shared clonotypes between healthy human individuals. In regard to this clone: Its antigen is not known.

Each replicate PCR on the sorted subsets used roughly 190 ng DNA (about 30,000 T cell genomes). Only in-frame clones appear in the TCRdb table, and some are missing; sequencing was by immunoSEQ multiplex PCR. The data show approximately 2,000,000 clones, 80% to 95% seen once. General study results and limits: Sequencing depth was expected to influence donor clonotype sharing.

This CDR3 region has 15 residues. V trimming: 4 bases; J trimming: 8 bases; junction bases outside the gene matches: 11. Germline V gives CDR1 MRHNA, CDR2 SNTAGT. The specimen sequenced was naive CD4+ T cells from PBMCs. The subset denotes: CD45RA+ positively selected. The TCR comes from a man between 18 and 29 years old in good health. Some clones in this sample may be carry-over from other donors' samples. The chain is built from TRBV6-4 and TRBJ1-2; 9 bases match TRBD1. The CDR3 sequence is CASSVDRGTGRGYTF. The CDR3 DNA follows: TGTGCCAGCAGTGTCGACAGGGGGACGGGACGGGGCTACACCTTC.